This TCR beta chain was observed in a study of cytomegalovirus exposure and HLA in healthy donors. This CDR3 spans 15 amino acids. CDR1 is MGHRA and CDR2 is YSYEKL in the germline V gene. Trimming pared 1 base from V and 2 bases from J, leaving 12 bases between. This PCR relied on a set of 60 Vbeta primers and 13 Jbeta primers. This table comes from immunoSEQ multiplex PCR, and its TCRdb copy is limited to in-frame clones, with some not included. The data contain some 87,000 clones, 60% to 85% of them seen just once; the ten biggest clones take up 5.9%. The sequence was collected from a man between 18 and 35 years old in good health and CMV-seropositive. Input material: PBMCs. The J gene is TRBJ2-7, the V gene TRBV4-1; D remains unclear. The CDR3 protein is CASSQVSQSPYEQYF. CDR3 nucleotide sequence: TGCGCCAGCAGCCAAGTTTCTCAGTCCCCCTACGAGCAGTACTTC.